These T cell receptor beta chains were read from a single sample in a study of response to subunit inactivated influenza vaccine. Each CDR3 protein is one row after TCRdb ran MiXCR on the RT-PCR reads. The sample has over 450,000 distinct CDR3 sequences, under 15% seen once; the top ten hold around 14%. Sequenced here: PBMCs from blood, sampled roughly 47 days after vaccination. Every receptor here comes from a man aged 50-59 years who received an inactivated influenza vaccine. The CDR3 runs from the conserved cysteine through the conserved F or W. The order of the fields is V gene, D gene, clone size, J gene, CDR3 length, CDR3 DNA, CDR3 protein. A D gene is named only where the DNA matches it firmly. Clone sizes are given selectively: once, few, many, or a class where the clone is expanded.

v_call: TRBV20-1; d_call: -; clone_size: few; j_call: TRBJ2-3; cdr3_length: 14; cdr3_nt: TGCAGTGCTACGACACTTCCTAACACAGATACGCAGTATTTT; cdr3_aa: CSATTLPNTDTQYF
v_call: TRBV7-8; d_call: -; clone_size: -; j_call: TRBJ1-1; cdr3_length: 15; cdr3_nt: TGTGCCAGCAGCTTAGACTTCACAGGGAGCACTGAAGCTTTCTTT; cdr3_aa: CASSLDFTGSTEAFF
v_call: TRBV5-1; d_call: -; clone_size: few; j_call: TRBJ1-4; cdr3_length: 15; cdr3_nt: TGCGCCAGCAGCTTATCAGGAGATTATAATGAAAAACTGTTTTTT; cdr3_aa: CASSLSGDYNEKLFF
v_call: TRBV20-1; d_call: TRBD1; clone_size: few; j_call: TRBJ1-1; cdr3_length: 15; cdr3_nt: TGCAGTGCGCATGATCTCGGGACAGTTCAAGATGAAGCTTTCTTT; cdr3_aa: CSAHDLGTVQDEAFF
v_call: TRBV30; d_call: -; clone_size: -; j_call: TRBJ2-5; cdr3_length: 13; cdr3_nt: TGTGCCTGGAGTCTTCATCAGGGAGAGACCCAGTACTTC; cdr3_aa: CAWSLHQGETQYF
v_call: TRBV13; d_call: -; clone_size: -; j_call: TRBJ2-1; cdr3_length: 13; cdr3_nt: TGTGCCAGCAGCTTCAGGTCCCACAATGAGCAGTTCTTC; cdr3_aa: CASSFRSHNEQFF
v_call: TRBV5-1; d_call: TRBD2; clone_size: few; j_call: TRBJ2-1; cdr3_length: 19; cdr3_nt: TGCGCCAGCAGCACCCGACTAGCGGGTGTCCAATTAACCTACAATGAGCAGTTCTTC; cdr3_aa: CASSTRLAGVQLTYNEQFF
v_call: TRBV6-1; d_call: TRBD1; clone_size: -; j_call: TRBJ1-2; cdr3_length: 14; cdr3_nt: TGTGCCAGCAGTGTTGTACAGGGGCCCTATGGCTACACCTTC; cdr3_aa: CASSVVQGPYGYTF
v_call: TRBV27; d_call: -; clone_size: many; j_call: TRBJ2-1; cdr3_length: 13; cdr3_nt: TGTGCCAGCACTCCTGGGGGTAACAATGAGCAGTTCTTC; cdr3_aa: CASTPGGNNEQFF
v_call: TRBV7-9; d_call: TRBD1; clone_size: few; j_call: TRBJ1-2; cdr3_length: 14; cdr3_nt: TGTGCCAGCAGCCAACAGGGGCGCTTTGGTGGCTACACCTTC; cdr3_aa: CASSQQGRFGGYTF
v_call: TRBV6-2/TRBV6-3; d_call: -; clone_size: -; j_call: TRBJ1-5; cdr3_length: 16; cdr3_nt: TGTGCCAGCAGTTACTCCCGACGGTATAGCAATCAGCCCCAGCATTTT; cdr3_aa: CASSYSRRYSNQPQHF
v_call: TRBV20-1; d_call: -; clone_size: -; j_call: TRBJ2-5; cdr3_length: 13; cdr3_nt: TGCAGTGCTAGAGATACGAGGAGGGAGACCCAGTACTTC; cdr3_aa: CSARDTRRETQYF
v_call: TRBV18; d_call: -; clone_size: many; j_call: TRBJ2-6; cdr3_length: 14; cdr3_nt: TGTGCCAGCAGTCCAGGCTCTGGGGCCAACGTCCTGACTTTC; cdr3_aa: CASSPGSGANVLTF
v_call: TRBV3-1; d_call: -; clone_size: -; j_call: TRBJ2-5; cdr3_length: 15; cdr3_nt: TGTGCCAGCAGCCAAGAGGGGTGGGGAATGCAGACCCAGTACTTC; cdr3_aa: CASSQEGWGMQTQYF
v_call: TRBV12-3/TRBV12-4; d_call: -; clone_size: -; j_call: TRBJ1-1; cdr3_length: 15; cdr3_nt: TGTGCCAGCAGTTTTCAAAGCCGGATGAACACTGAAGCTTTCTTT; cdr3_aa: CASSFQSRMNTEAFF
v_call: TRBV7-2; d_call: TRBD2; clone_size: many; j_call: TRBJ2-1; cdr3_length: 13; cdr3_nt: TGTGCCAGCAGCTTGGGACTAGTCTATGAGCAGTTCTTC; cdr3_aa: CASSLGLVYEQFF